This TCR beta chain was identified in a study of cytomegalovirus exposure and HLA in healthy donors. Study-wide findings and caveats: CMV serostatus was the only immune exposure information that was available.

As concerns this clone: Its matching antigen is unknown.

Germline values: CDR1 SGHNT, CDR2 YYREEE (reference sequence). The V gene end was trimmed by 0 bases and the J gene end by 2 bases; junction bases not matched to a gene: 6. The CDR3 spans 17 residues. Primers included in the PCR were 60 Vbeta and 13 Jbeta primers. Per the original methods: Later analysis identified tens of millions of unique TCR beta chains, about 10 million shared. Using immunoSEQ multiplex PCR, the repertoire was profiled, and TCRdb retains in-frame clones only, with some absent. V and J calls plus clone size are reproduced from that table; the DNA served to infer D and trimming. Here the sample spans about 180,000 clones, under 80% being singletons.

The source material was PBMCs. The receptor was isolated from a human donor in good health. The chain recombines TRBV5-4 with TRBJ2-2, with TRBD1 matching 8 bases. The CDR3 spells CASSLAPDRENTGELFF. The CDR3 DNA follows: TGTGCCAGCAGCTTGGCCCCGGACAGGGAAAACACCGGGGAGCTGTTTTTT.